The 18 T cell receptor delta chains given below trace back to one sample, sequenced in a study of Vδ1+ human thymocytes. The template was reverse-transcribed extracted RNA. Multiplex PCR used pooled V-gene forward primers and a constant-region reverse primer to amplify CDR3s. TCRdb made new clone calls on the multiplex PCR reads using CATT. Altogether approximately 25,000 delta-chain clones are present, 6.5% to 8% being singletons, with the ten largest covering approximately 1%. The antigens of these receptors remain unknown. Broader study findings: Thymic TRG and TRD repertoires appeared highly polyclonal, with Gaussian CDR3 length distributions.

Material: Vdelta1+ gamma-delta thymocytes from the thymus. Subset indicated: FACS-sorted CD3+ TCRalphabeta- TCRVdelta1+ TCRVdelta2- thymocytes. The receptor set was obtained from a girl under three years old who had congenital heart surgery.

Only a few counts were recorded for this clone. The gene calls are TRDV1 and TRDJ1; D gene uncertain. Germline lookup yields CDR1 TSWWSYY and CDR2 QGS. This CDR3 is built from 13 residues. V lost 7 bases and J 2 bases, leaving 11 bases between the germline ends. The CDR3 sequence: CALVRQDTDKLIF. The CDR3 nucleotides read TGTGCTCTTGTCCGCCAAGATACCGATAAACTCATCTTT.

The chain is built from TRDV1 and TRDJ1; the match to TRDD3 covers 10 bases. CDR3 length: 21 amino acids. Looked up from germline, CDR1 is TSWWSYY and CDR2 is QGS. Trimming took 6 bases from V and 0 from J; bases not matched to a gene: 22. CDR3 region: CALGPPRLRGGYAIYTDKLIF. The CDR3 DNA reads as TGTGCTCTTGGACCACCCCGACTCAGGGGGGGATACGCGATTTACACCGATAAACTCATCTTT.

This sequence joins TRDV1 and TRDJ1, with D maybe TRDD3 (6 bases). V lost 4 bases and J 0 bases, leaving 21 bases between the germline ends. CDR1 TSWWSYY and CDR2 QGS come from the germline V gene. This CDR3 has 18 amino acids. The CDR3: CALGASPRGTGYTDKLIF. CDR3 in DNA: TGTGCTCTTGGGGCCTCACCCCGGGGTACTGGGTACACCGATAAACTCATCTTT.

The rearrangement joins TRDV1 to TRDJ1; either TRDD2 or TRDD3 may supply D (6 bases each). Germline V gene data show CDR1 as TSWWSYY and CDR2 as QGS. This CDR3 region has 19 residues. Trimming removed 4 bases at V and 0 bases at J, with 24 bases between. The CDR3 loop reads CALGATFPILGGDTDKLIF. The CDR3 DNA sequence: TGTGCTCTTGGGGCCACCTTCCCCATCCTTGGGGGGGACACCGATAAACTCATCTTT.

The chain carries TRDV1 and TRDJ1; tentatively, D is TRDD2 (6 bases). CDR1 TSWWSYY and CDR2 QGS come from the germline V gene. V lost 4 bases and J 0 bases, leaving 24 bases between the germline ends. The CDR3 extends over 19 amino acids. Here the CDR3 reads CALGASPSYLLLNTDKLIF. CDR3 DNA: TGTGCTCTTGGGGCGTCCCCCTCCTACCTTTTACTTAACACCGATAAACTCATCTTT.

In its sample, this clone was seen a few times. V and J are TRDV1 and TRDJ1; 12 bases align to TRDD3. The length of the CDR3 is 26 residues. Per germline, CDR1 TSWWSYY and CDR2 QGS. V lost 5 bases and J lost 0; bases outside the gene matches: 34. CDR3 DNA sequence: TGTGCTCTTGGGCCACCCACCCCCTTCACCCGCTTGCTCAACTGGGGGATACCGGGGTACACCGATAAACTCATCTTT. This codes for CALGPPTPFTRLLNWGIPGYTDKLIF.

This clone showed up just a few times. The chain carries TRDV1 and TRDJ1; 9 nucleotides agree with TRDD3. The germline gives CDR1 TSWWSYY, CDR2 QGS. The CDR3 is 16 amino acids. Unmatched junction bases numbered 13, after V lost 2 bases and J lost 9 bases. As DNA, the CDR3 is TGTGCTCTTGGGGAATATTCTTACTGGGGGAAGGGACAACTCATCTTT. Its translation: CALGEYSYWGKGQLIF.

V and J are TRDV1 and TRDJ1; 9 nucleotides match TRDD3. CDR1 TSWWSYY and CDR2 QGS come from the germline V gene. The CDR3 spans 23 residues. V lost 3 bases and J lost 2; bases outside the gene matches: 28. The CDR3 reads CALGDPTQTFPRLLGDNTDKLIF. Written as DNA, the CDR3 is TGTGCTCTTGGGGACCCCACTCAGACGTTCCCCCGGCTACTGGGGGACAATACCGATAAACTCATCTTT.

This clone was observed a handful of times. The rearrangement joins TRDV1 to TRDJ1, with D possibly called TRDD2 or TRDD3 (6 bases each). Per germline, CDR1 TSWWSYY and CDR2 QGS. The CDR3 sequence is 21 residues long. V shed 0 bases and J shed 2 bases, with 28 bases lying between them. The CDR3 protein is CALGELGPTMWGWEGTDKLIF. In DNA, the CDR3 is TGTGCTCTTGGGGAACTAGGTCCTACGATGTGGGGATGGGAGGGAACCGATAAACTCATCTTT.

This clone came up a few times. The chain employs TRDV1 and TRDJ1; 9 bases agree with TRDD3. This CDR3 has 16 residues. J was trimmed by 10 bases and V by 4 bases; bases with no gene match: 16. Germline lookup yields CDR1 TSWWSYY and CDR2 QGS. The CDR3 DNA sequence: TGTGCTCTTGGGGCCACGGGTTTCTGGGGATACGAAGTACTCATCTTT. This gives the protein CALGATGFWGYEVLIF.

V gene TRDV1 combines with J gene TRDJ1; 7 positions match TRDD3. The CDR3 loop spans 16 amino acids. Germline trimming cut 8 bases from V and 0 bases from J; bases unmatched to any gene: 12. Germline lookup yields CDR1 TSWWSYY and CDR2 QGS. The CDR3 DNA is TGTGCTCTTACAAGGGGGGCCTGGGGGTACACCGATAAACTCATCTTT. This gives the protein CALTRGAWGYTDKLIF.

The genes are TRDV1 and TRDJ1; a weak D match, TRDD3 (6 bases). From germline, CDR1 is TSWWSYY and CDR2 QGS. Trimming removed 0 bases from V and 10 bases from J, with 33 bases in between. This CDR3 region has 20 residues. The CDR3 sequence is CALGELVELDLGKILPGLIF. DNA of the CDR3: TGTGCTCTTGGGGAACTAGTCGAACTAGACCTGGGGAAGATATTGCCGGGACTCATCTTT.

This clone was found a few times. Since a much larger clone is just one base distant, this may be a read error. Additional DNA sequences in this sample encode the identical CDR3. The rearrangement joins TRDV2 to TRDJ1; D is perhaps TRDD3 (5 bases). Looked up from germline, CDR1 is GEAIGNYY and CDR2 is EKD. There are 16 residues in the CDR3. The CDR3 region has the DNA TGCGCCTGTGACACCAACAGGGGGTTCTACACCGATAAACTCATCTTT. Its protein is CACDTNRGFYTDKLIF.

The J gene is TRDJ1; the V gene was not called; TRDD3, the table's D call, lacks a check against the DNA. CDR3 length: 25 amino acids. CDR3 sequence (DNA): TGTGCTCTTGGGGGCCCACCCCGACTCCTTACTGGGGGATACGCCAACACTCTGTACACCGATAAACTCATCTTT. Its translation: CALGGPPRLLTGGYANTLYTDKLIF.

On this clone itself: At one end the junction does not follow the germline gene, possibly because of a read error. J is TRDJ1 and V is TRDV1; TRDD3 aligns across 10 bases. CDR3 length: 21 residues. Germline-derived CDR1 and CDR2 are TSWWSYY and QGS. CDR3 sequence reads: CALGDLLFPFLQGGIRGKLIF. The CDR3 DNA sequence: TGTGCTCTTGGGGACCTTCTTTTTCCTTTCCTACAAGGGGGGATACGCGGTAAACTCATCTTC.

The gene calls are TRDV1 and TRDJ1, with 8 nucleotides matching TRDD3. V lost 2 bases to trimming and J lost 8 bases; unmatched junction nucleotides: 22. Germline lookup yields CDR1 TSWWSYY and CDR2 QGS. This CDR3 is 19 amino acids long. CDR3 loop: CALGEELLTRILGAEKLIF. CDR3 sequence (DNA): TGTGCTCTTGGGGAAGAGCTCTTAACTAGGATACTGGGGGCGGAGAAACTCATCTTT.

The chain joins TRDV1 to TRDJ1; D is possibly TRDD3 (5 bases). Since TCRdb gives no J gene, matching the DNA to germline was used here to assign it. Germline CDR1 reads TSWWSYY; CDR2 reads QGS. The CDR3 sequence is 20 residues long. V dropped 2 bases and J dropped 0 bases, with 25 bases sitting between them. CDR3 bases: TGTGCTCTTGGGGAATACAAGGGTCGGATTCCCTGGGTTTACACCGATAAACTCATCTTT. Translating gives CALGEYKGRIPWVYTDKLIF.

A few counts support this clone. The chain has TRDV1 and TRDJ1, with 10 positions matching TRDD3. CDR1 is TSWWSYY and CDR2 is QGS in the germline V gene. V shed 0 bases, J shed 0 bases, and the junction held 16 bases outside the gene matches. This CDR3 is built from 21 residues. The CDR3 protein is CALGELTFLRMGDTHTDKLIF. In DNA form, the CDR3 reads TGTGCTCTTGGGGAACTTACGTTCCTACGCATGGGGGATACCCACACCGATAAACTCATCTTT.